This entry describes one T cell receptor (beta chain). The antigen remains unidentified. The data were obtained in a study of cytomegalovirus exposure and HLA in healthy donors. Overall study findings and caveats: Further analysis, carried out later, found HLA-associated TCR beta chains more clonally expanded than equally common other chains.

The PCR was carried out with 60 Vbeta primers and 13 Jbeta primers. The data were produced by immunoSEQ multiplex PCR, yet TCRdb's version contains in-frame clones alone and is incomplete. The sample yields 35,000 to 40,000 clones, roughly nine tenths seen once. The sequenced material came from PBMCs. This TCR derives from a young woman in good health and CMV-seronegative.

The CDR3 is CASSREGSYEQYF. The CDR3, as DNA: TGTGCCAGTAGTAGGGAGGGCTCCTACGAGCAGTACTTC. V and J are TRBV19 and TRBJ2-7; 7 bases map to TRBD2. Germline V gene lookup returns CDR1 LNHDA and CDR2 SQIVND (reference sequence). The CDR3 spans 13 residues. Trimming at V came to 4 bases and at J to 0 bases, leaving 0 bases not matched to a gene.